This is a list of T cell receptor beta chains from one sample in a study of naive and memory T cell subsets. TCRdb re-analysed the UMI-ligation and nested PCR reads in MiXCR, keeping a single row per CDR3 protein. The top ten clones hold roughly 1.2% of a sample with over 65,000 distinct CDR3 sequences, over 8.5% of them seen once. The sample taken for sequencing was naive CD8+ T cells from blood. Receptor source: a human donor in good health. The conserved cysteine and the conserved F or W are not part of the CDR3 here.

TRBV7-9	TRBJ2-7	ASSLASGRDYEQY
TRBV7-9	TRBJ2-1	ASSYDPRSSYNEQF
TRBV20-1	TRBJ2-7	SAREPSGTTGYEQY
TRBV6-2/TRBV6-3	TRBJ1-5	ASSSETGLRQPQH
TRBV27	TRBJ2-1	ASSRDFLTYNEQF
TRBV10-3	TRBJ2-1	AIIKTSGSDLSSYNEQF
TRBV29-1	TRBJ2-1	SVDPGLASYNEQF
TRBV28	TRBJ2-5	ASSLYVDRQETQY
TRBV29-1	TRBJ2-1	SVDGGRTYNEQF
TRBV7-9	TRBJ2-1	ASSELAGADNEQF
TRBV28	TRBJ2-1	ASTPWDRGTYNEQF
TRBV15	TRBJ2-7	ATSLTDEQY
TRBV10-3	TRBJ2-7	AISYSGASSYEQY
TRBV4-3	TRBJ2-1	ASSQGPYGRMVIDEQF
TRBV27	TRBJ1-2	ASSFGSGGNGYT
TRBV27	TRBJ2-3	ASSPRATNTGADTQY
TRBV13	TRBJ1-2	ASSSRGHTNYGYT
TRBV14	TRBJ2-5	ASSQDMLVGEETQY
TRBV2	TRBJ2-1	ASSSEDLLDEQF
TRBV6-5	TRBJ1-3	ASKGSGNTIY
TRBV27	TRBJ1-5	ATGKVGSNQPQH
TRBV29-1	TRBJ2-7	SVGGGTSGSHEQY
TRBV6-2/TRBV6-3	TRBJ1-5	ASSYGASYQPQH
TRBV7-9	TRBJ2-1	ASRLADNEQF
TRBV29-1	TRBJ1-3	SVVVIGNTIY
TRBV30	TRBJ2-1	AWSVGGLNNEQF
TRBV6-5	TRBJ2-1	ASSSLGRGAGNEQF
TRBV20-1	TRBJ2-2	SASTSGPNTGELF
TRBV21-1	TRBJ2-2	AIMPHYRENTGELF
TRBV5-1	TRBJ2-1	ASSLRLTPYNEQF
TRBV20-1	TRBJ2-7	SARPVASGEQY
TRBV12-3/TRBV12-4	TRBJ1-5	ASSLVSGDSPH
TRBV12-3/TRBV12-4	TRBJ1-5	ASTPGGGSQH
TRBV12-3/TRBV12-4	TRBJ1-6	ASSYRDGGSYNSPLH
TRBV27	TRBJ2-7	ASSPQRTGLMAYEQY
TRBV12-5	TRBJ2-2	ASGLVQGSVGELF
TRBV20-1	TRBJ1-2	SARDGRTANYGYT
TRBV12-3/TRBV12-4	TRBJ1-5	ASSLQGIYSNQPQH
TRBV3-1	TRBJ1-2	ASSLEQGEVYGYT
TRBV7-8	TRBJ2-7	ASRPPGQGKYEQY
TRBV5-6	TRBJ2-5	ASSLVTGGSGETQY
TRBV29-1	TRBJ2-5	SVAQGKQETQY